What follows are 14 T cell receptor beta chains derived from one specimen sequenced in a study of T cell repertoires in cytomegalovirus infection. TCRdb analysed the reads with MiXCR anew, one entry per CDR3 protein. This repertoire shows around 740,000 distinct CDR3 sequences, about 40% found once; its top ten account for 2.8%. Source material: PBMCs. The receptors were gathered from a human donor in good health (CMV status not recorded). Some clones in this sample may be carry-over from other donors' samples.

This clonotype was counted many times. The CDR3 DNA reads TGTGCCAGCAGCTTAGATCCCGGGAGGTCGGAGGGCTACACCTTC. This encodes CASSLDPGRSEGYTF. The chain uses TRBV11-2 and TRBJ1-2; D unresolved. Germline CDR1 and CDR2: SGHAT and FQNNGV. V lost 0 bases and J 8 bases, leaving 16 bases between the germline ends. This CDR3 is built from 15 residues.

This clonotype occurred many times. This sequence joins TRBV7-9 and TRBJ1-4; a possible D gene is TRBD1 (6 bases). Looked up from germline, CDR1 is SEHNR and CDR2 is FQNEAQ (reference sequence). This CDR3 comprises 13 residues. The ends were cut back, 1 base at V and 8 bases at J, with 8 bases in the middle. CDR3 DNA: TGTGCCAGCAGCTTAGTTACAGGGGAAAAACTGTTTTTT. This sequence encodes CASSLVTGEKLFF.

The chain links TRBV19 to TRBJ2-1, with 14 bases aligning to TRBD2. Trimming cost V 5 bases and J 4 bases; bases outside gene matches: 7. The CDR3 has 17 residues. Germline V lookup: CDR1 LNHDA, CDR2 SQIVND (reference sequence). CDR3 bases: TGTGCCAGTAGTCCGGGACTAGCGGGAGACATTTACAATGAGCAGTTCTTC. Protein: CASSPGLAGDIYNEQFF.

This clonotype was found a few times. The V and J genes are TRBV19 and TRBJ1-1, with TRBD1 as a possible D gene (6 bases). V lost 8 bases and J 1 base, leaving 23 bases between the germline ends. Germline V CDR1 and CDR2: LNHDA, SQIVND (reference sequence). The CDR3 totals 17 residues. Written as DNA, the CDR3 is TGTGCCAGTCATTCCGGGGCCAGGGGTCGGGGGAACACTGAAGCTTTCTTT. It is translated as CASHSGARGRGNTEAFF.

The chain recombines TRBV12-3 or TRBV12-4 with TRBJ1-1; no definite D call. With 7 bases removed from V and 2 bases from J, the gap between germline ends came to 14 bases. The CDR3 has 14 amino acids. The CDR3 region has the DNA TGTGCCAGCACCCCTGTCTCGCGAAACACTGAAGCTTTCTTT. This encodes CASTPVSRNTEAFF.

This clonotype was detected ten times or more. The chain has TRBV7-2 and TRBJ1-6; D not resolved. The germline CDR1 and CDR2 sequences are SGHTA and FQGNSA. Trimming took 5 bases from V and 10 from J, leaving 18 bases between them. The CDR3 has 15 residues. CDR3 sequence (DNA): TGTGCCAGCAGCGAAAGAGGACGAGGTGGCTCACCCCTCCACTTT. As protein: CASSERGRGGSPLHF. The full variable domain, in which reference TRBV7-2 and TRBJ1-6 provide the parts outside the CDR3, is GAGVSQSPSNKVTEKGKDVELRCDPISGHTALYWYRQSLGQGLEFLIYFQGNSAPDKSGLPSDRFSAERTGGSVSTLTIQRTQQEDSAVYLCASSERGRGGSPLHFGNGTRLTVT.

Worth noting for this clonotype: The conserved final phenylalanine or tryptophan is absent from the CDR3, which likely points to a read error. The chain couples TRBV7-2 to TRBJ2-7; D unresolved. V dropped 5 bases and J dropped 5 bases, with 16 bases sitting between them. The germline V gene encodes CDR1 SGHTA and CDR2 FQGNSA. The CDR3 has 14 amino acids. The CDR3 sequence is CASSQVSQAHEQYL. For the CDR3, the DNA is TGTGCCAGCAGCCAGGTCTCCCAGGCCCACGAGCAGTACCTC.

The gene calls are TRBV28 and TRBJ1-2; D uncertain. V was shortened by 7 bases and J by 6 bases, with 12 bases between the two germline ends. There are 12 residues in the CDR3. The germline V gene encodes CDR1 MDHEN and CDR2 SYDVKM. Here the CDR3 reads CASNIGGNGYTF. The CDR3 bases are TGTGCCAGCAACATAGGAGGGAATGGCTACACCTTC.

This clonotype was recorded at least ten times. The J gene is TRBJ1-1, the V gene TRBV27; TRBD1 agrees at 10 bases. V was pared by 5 bases and J by 2 bases, with 11 bases of the junction left unmatched. The length of the CDR3 is 17 residues. Germline lookup yields CDR1 MNHEY and CDR2 SMNVEV (reference sequence). The CDR3 reads CASSPRVGTGVNTEAFF. In DNA form, the CDR3 reads TGTGCCAGCAGTCCACGGGTCGGGACAGGGGTAAACACTGAAGCTTTCTTT.

This chain uses TRBV27 with TRBJ2-3; a possible D gene is TRBD2 (6 bases). Germline lookup yields CDR1 MNHEY and CDR2 SMNVEV (reference sequence). The CDR3 totals 15 residues. V was shortened by 0 bases and J by 2 bases, with 9 bases between the two germline ends. The CDR3 is CASSLSWGDTDTQYF. CDR3 coding DNA: TGTGCCAGCAGTTTATCGTGGGGGGACACAGATACGCAGTATTTT.

This clonotype was detected only a few times. The chain carries TRBV11-2 and TRBJ2-1; 8 bases map to TRBD2. Germline CDR1 is SGHAT and CDR2 is FQNNGV. The V and J ends lost 4 bases and 3 bases, in that order; junction bases with no gene match: 14. This CDR3 has 18 amino acids. The CDR3 DNA follows: TGTGCCAGCAGCTCCTACTCCCGGGGGGGGTTCCACTACAATGAGCAGTTCTTC. It is translated as CASSSYSRGGFHYNEQFF.

This clonotype was detected a few times. As DNA, the CDR3 is TGTGCCAGCCTAAGAAGAACAGGGGCCAACGTCCTGACTTTC. It encodes CASLRRTGANVLTF. The chain couples TRBV6-1 to TRBJ2-6; no clear D gene. The CDR3 covers 14 residues. The germline V gene encodes CDR1 MNHNS and CDR2 SASEGT. Trimming took 8 bases from V and 4 from J, leaving 12 bases between them.

In its sample, this clonotype was seen once. CDR3 loop: CAWRDSYGYTF. CDR3 in DNA: TGTGCCTGGAGAGACAGCTATGGCTACACCTTC. The gene calls are TRBV30 and TRBJ1-2; D perhaps matches TRBD1 (5 bases). This CDR3 contains 11 residues. V was trimmed by 3 bases and J by 4 bases, leaving 6 bases between them. CDR1 GTSNPN and CDR2 SVGIG come from the germline V gene (reference sequence).

In this sample, this clonotype turned up many times. The chain recombines TRBV28 with TRBJ2-7; no reliable D call. This CDR3 has 13 residues. Between the trimmed V and J ends, which lost 9 bases and 2 bases, there was a span of 14 bases. CDR1 and CDR2 from the germline V gene are MDHEN and SYDVKM. The CDR3 loop reads CASQTVSPYEQYF. CDR3 sequence (DNA): TGTGCCAGTCAAACCGTGAGTCCCTACGAGCAGTACTTC.